These T cell receptor beta chains were read from a single sample in a study of T cells after yellow fever vaccination. Each CDR3 protein is one row after TCRdb ran MiXCR on the 5' RACE reads. The sample records approximately 32,000 distinct CDR3 sequences, roughly 4.5% being singletons. The input for sequencing was CD8+ T cells sorted from PBMCs, taken 5 days after the yellow fever booster vaccination. The receptors were gathered from a man aged 30 to 39 who received the YFV17D yellow fever vaccine. The conserved cysteine and the conserved F or W are not part of the CDR3 here. A D gene is named only where the DNA matches it firmly. Rows may omit the clone size; those that give it use once, few, many or a size class.

size,J,length,V,D,CDR3
many,TRBJ2-1,18,TRBV25-1,TRBD2,ASSAPKQTSGSLRYNEQF
many,TRBJ1-4,10,TRBV11-2,-,ASSSLGEKLF
many,TRBJ2-1,16,TRBV15,-,ATSRVSGTGPVYNEQF
many,TRBJ2-5,14,TRBV5-1,TRBD2,ASSLASSGSWETQY
many,TRBJ2-2,11,TRBV20-1,-,SARDLHTGELF
many,TRBJ2-7,13,TRBV6-2/TRBV6-3,TRBD1,ASKIGTGGTYEQY
many,TRBJ2-1,13,TRBV12-3/TRBV12-4,TRBD1,ASSLWVGTEGEQF
many,TRBJ2-5,16,TRBV5-4,-,ASSFWVTGPLKGETQY
-,TRBJ2-7,12,TRBV11-2,TRBD1,ASSFPGQTYEQY
many,TRBJ2-4,9,TRBV19,-,ASRKKNIQY
many,TRBJ2-4,14,TRBV4-3,-,ASSPAKSNSENIQY
many,TRBJ2-1,17,TRBV11-1,TRBD2,ASSFPASGALLQGYEQF
many,TRBJ2-1,11,TRBV25-1,-,ASSEYLYNEQF
many,TRBJ1-2,9,TRBV30,-,AWSGRGGYT
many,TRBJ1-1,12,TRBV27,TRBD1,ASSQTGGNTEAF
many,TRBJ2-5,14,TRBV14,TRBD2,ASSQPGLAGFETQY
many,TRBJ2-1,11,TRBV20-1,-,SVEPDMLYEQF
many,TRBJ1-3,13,TRBV7-6,TRBD1,ASSEDRGLGNTIY
many,TRBJ2-1,11,TRBV20-1,-,SAREQQKSEQF
many,TRBJ1-1,12,TRBV4-3,-,ASSQVYGNTEAF
many,TRBJ2-5,14,TRBV29-1,-,SVVPEEGVGPETQY
many,TRBJ2-7,15,TRBV10-3,TRBD2,AIKLGPGLAGSYEQY
many,TRBJ2-2,15,TRBV4-3,TRBD2,ASSQGLAGPPGGELF
many,TRBJ2-1,11,TRBV21-1,-,ASKRIKNNEQF
many,TRBJ2-1,14,TRBV19,-,ASSILESREGNEQF
many,TRBJ2-2,13,TRBV6-5,TRBD1,ASSWGQPNTGELF
many,TRBJ2-2,9,TRBV30,-,AWDGGSVLF
many,TRBJ2-5,12,TRBV6-6,-,ASSYFAGQETQY
many,TRBJ1-1,9,TRBV6-6,-,ASFNGAEAF
many,TRBJ2-3,15,TRBV24-1,-,ATSDYPTGPWPDTQY
many,TRBJ2-2,15,TRBV6-5,-,ASSLILDVSATGELF
many,TRBJ2-3,14,TRBV7-3,-,ASSPINRDRTDTQY
many,TRBJ2-7,11,TRBV5-6,TRBD1,ASGRTGFYEQY
many,TRBJ2-6,14,TRBV9,-,ASSATDFSGANVLT
many,TRBJ2-5,15,TRBV20-1,-,SARDYFRQAHQETQY
many,TRBJ2-7,14,TRBV7-2,TRBD2,ASSLVLAGGTYEQY
many,TRBJ2-1,15,TRBV2,TRBD2,ASRGTSGGSSYNEQF
many,TRBJ2-3,12,TRBV5-1,-,ASSLDRLADTQY
few,TRBJ2-5,10,TRBV29-1,-,SVWTGEETQY
many,TRBJ2-7,13,TRBV7-8,TRBD2,ASSFWEGLSYEQY
many,TRBJ1-6,14,TRBV4-3,-,ASSQGLQGWNSPLH
many,TRBJ1-1,12,TRBV12-5,-,ASGLVLGNTEAF
many,TRBJ2-1,10,TRBV14,-,ASSQGPNEQF
many,TRBJ2-7,13,TRBV5-1,TRBD2,ASSPGGIGSYEQY
many,TRBJ1-5,12,TRBV12-3/TRBV12-4,-,ASSFSGSDQPQH
many,TRBJ2-1,13,TRBV5-4,TRBD2,ASSPGLAGFNEQF
many,TRBJ2-7,14,TRBV5-1,-,ASSFKTSAPSYEQY
many,TRBJ2-7,17,TRBV5-4,-,ASSLALGEILGRSYEQY
many,TRBJ2-1,13,TRBV4-3,TRBD2,ASSPGGSSYNEQF
-,TRBJ2-7,13,TRBV23-1,TRBD1,ASSPDREKVHEQY
many,TRBJ2-7,10,TRBV23-1,-,ASSQDRSKRY
many,TRBJ2-3,13,TRBV3-1,-,ASSSRVLASDTQY
many,TRBJ2-3,11,TRBV7-9,-,AQRGVDTDTQY
many,TRBJ1-1,12,TRBV2,-,ASRAGIGITEAF
many,TRBJ2-7,11,TRBV12-3/TRBV12-4,-,ASTLGGLGEQY
many,TRBJ2-1,12,TRBV6-5,-,ASSYPMSGGEQF